Following are 32 T cell receptor beta chains from one sample sequenced in a study of blood T cell repertoires in COVID-19. The protocol was immunoSEQ multiplex PCR, while the TCRdb copy is restricted to in-frame clones and leaves out a portion. This table holds around 100,000 clones, approximately 84% found once. Sample: peripheral blood. The origin of the receptors is a human donor in a cohort sampled during active COVID-19.

The chain joins TRBV5-1 to TRBJ2-3; the D gene is possibly TRBD1 (6 bases). The CDR3 length is 15 residues. V lost 1 base and J 2 bases, leaving 11 bases between the germline ends. CDR1 and CDR2 from the germline V gene are SGHRS and YFSETQ. Written as DNA, the CDR3 is TGCGCCAGCAGCTTGACAGGGAGCTTCACAGATACGCAGTATTTT. It encodes CASSLTGSFTDTQYF.

CDR3 bases: TGTGCCAGCTCCCAAGGACTAGCGGAGACCCAGTACTTC. The encoded protein is CASSQGLAETQYF. The V gene is TRBV18, the J gene TRBJ2-5; 9 bases align to TRBD2. V trimming: 6 bases; J trimming: 5 bases; junction bases outside the gene matches: 4. CDR3 length: 13 amino acids. The germline V gene has CDR1 KGHSH and CDR2 LQKENI.

The chain has TRBV18 and TRBJ2-7; maybe TRBD1 (5 bases). The CDR3 consists of 15 residues. Germline values: CDR1 KGHSH, CDR2 LQKENI. V was cut by 2 bases and J by 2 bases, with 13 bases left in between. CDR3 sequence (DNA): TGTGCCAGCTCACCAAAGCAGGGTGGCCCCTACGAGCAGTACTTC. It encodes CASSPKQGGPYEQYF.

This clone was seen once. J is TRBJ2-5 and V is TRBV7-2, with TRBD2 identical over 7 bases. The CDR3 consists of 14 residues. CDR1 is SGHTA, CDR2 FQGNSA, per germline. V was clipped by 2 bases and J by 5 bases; unmatched bases: 5. Here the CDR3 DNA reads TGTGCCAGCAGCTTAATGTTCGGGGGGGAGACCCAGTACTTC. Protein product: CASSLMFGGETQYF.

The genes are TRBV7-2 and TRBJ1-1; no reliable D call. Per germline, CDR1 SGHTA and CDR2 FQGNSA. V lost 1 base, J lost 6 bases, and 12 bases lay in between. The CDR3 totals 14 residues. In nucleotides, the CDR3 is TGTGCCAGCAGCTTAGGATGGATTCAGGCTGAAGCTTTCTTT. Protein: CASSLGWIQAEAFF.

This chain connects TRBV4-2 to TRBJ2-7; D unclear. Germline V gene lookup returns CDR1 LGHNA and CDR2 YNFKEQ. Trimming took off 1 base at V and 6 bases at J, with 13 bases between the two ends. CDR3 length: 14 amino acids. The CDR3 spells CASSQGQNDGEQYF. The DNA for the CDR3 is TGTGCCAGCAGCCAAGGCCAGAATGATGGCGAGCAGTACTTC.

V and J are TRBV24-1 and TRBJ2-3; tentative D call: TRBD1 (6 bases). Trimming took 8 bases from V and 0 from J, leaving 8 bases between them. The germline V gene encodes CDR1 KGHDR and CDR2 SFDVKD. This CDR3 is built from 13 residues. Written as DNA, the CDR3 is TGTGCCACCAAGGGGACAAGCACAGATACGCAGTATTTT. Protein: CATKGTSTDTQYF.

This clone was seen more than once but under ten times. The chain links TRBV5-6 to TRBJ2-7, with D possibly TRBD2 on 6 matching bases. V lost 5 bases and J lost 6, with 9 bases in between. This CDR3 region has 11 residues. The germline V gene has CDR1 SGHDT and CDR2 YYEEEE. The DNA for the CDR3 is TGTGCCAGCAGACTAGCTACCGAGCAGTACTTC. It specifies CASRLATEQYF.

This clone was counted between two and nine times. The gene calls are TRBV2 and TRBJ1-3, with 7 bases identical to TRBD1. The V and J ends lost 8 bases and 2 bases, in that order; junction bases with no gene match: 6. The CDR3 loop spans 14 amino acids. Per the germline V gene, CDR1 is SNHLY and CDR2 is FYNNEI. The CDR3 DNA is TGTGCCAGCGGTAAGGGGGCGACTGGAAACACCATATATTTT. Translating gives CASGKGATGNTIYF.

Only a few counts were recorded for this clone. The rearrangement joins TRBV5-5 to TRBJ1-1; no reliable D call. Trimming removed 1 base at V and 6 bases at J, with 13 bases between. The CDR3 spans 14 residues. CDR1 and CDR2 from the germline V gene are SGHKS and YYEKEE (reference sequence). The CDR3 coding sequence is TGTGCCAGCAGCTTGAACATTAATAAAGCTGAAGCTTTCTTT. It specifies CASSLNINKAEAFF.

This clone was recorded only once. Here the CDR3 DNA reads TGCGCCAGCAGCTCGGTGACAGGGAATGAGCAGTTCTTC. Translation gives CASSSVTGNEQFF. The chain couples TRBV5-1 to TRBJ2-1; 7 bases line up with TRBD1. The CDR3 runs 13 residues. V was clipped by 3 bases and J by 7 bases; unmatched bases: 4. Germline V gene sequence: CDR1 SGHRS, CDR2 YFSETQ.

The chain is built from TRBV24-1 and TRBJ2-1; TRBD2 aligns across 8 bases. The CDR3 loop spans 18 amino acids. Trimming took 2 bases from V and 0 from J; bases not matched to a gene: 8. Germline loops: CDR1 KGHDR, CDR2 SFDVKD. This CDR3 reads CATSDWDWSGSSYNEQFF. CDR3 coding DNA: TGTGCCACCAGTGATTGGGATTGGAGCGGGAGCTCCTACAATGAGCAGTTCTTC.

The chain links TRBV15 to TRBJ2-1, with 7 bases fitting TRBD1. CDR3 length: 14 amino acids. V lost 5 bases to trimming and J lost 7 bases; unmatched junction nucleotides: 8. Germline V gene sequence: CDR1 LNHNV, CDR2 YYDKDF (reference sequence). This CDR3 is CATSWGTVGNEQFF. DNA for the CDR3: TGTGCCACCAGCTGGGGGACAGTGGGGAATGAGCAGTTCTTC.

This clone was observed a single time. J is TRBJ2-2 and V is TRBV18; D perhaps matches TRBD1 (5 bases). The CDR3 has 17 residues. V lost 2 bases to trimming and J lost 2 bases, with 15 bases between them. CDR1 KGHSH and CDR2 LQKENI come from the germline V gene. CDR3 sequence: CASSPEYGRVNTGELFF. DNA for the CDR3: TGTGCCAGCTCACCAGAGTATGGCAGGGTAAACACCGGGGAGCTGTTTTTT.

The V gene is TRBV2, the J gene TRBJ1-4; D ambiguous. The V end lost 5 bases, the J end lost 7 bases, and 5 bases lay between the germline ends. CDR1 is SNHLY and CDR2 is FYNNEI in the germline V gene. This CDR3 comprises 11 residues. CDR3 DNA sequence: TGTGCCAGCAGTCTCCTTGAAAAACTGTTTTTT. This translates into CASSLLEKLFF.

This chain joins TRBV20-1 and TRBJ1-5; tentatively, D is TRBD1 (5 bases). V lost 3 bases and J lost 6, with 15 bases in between. The germline V gene encodes CDR1 DFQATT and CDR2 SNEGSKA (reference sequence). The CDR3 spans 14 residues. CDR3 nucleotides: TGCAGTGCTAGTCTTGGGCAGGGCGGTCAGCCCCAGCATTTT. This encodes CSASLGQGGQPQHF.

The chain employs TRBV7-2 and TRBJ1-5, with D unclear. The V gene lost 1 base and the J gene lost 4 bases, with 11 bases spanning the gap. This CDR3 is 15 amino acids long. Germline CDR1 SGHTA, CDR2 FQGNSA. CDR3 nucleotides: TGTGCCAGCAGCTTAGGACGGGGAGGTAATCAGCCCCAGCATTTT. Its protein is CASSLGRGGNQPQHF.

The chain recombines TRBV5-6 with TRBJ2-5; the D gene is possibly TRBD2 (5 bases). The V end lost 4 bases, the J end lost 4 bases, and 17 bases lay between the germline ends. CDR1 and CDR2 (germline): SGHDT, YYEEEE. This CDR3 contains 15 residues. For the CDR3, the DNA is TGTGCCAGCAGCCCATGGACTTTCGGCGGAGAGACCCAGTACTTC. It encodes CASSPWTFGGETQYF.

This chain links TRBV18 with TRBJ2-1; possibly TRBD2 for D (7 bases). Germline CDR1 KGHSH, CDR2 LQKENI. The CDR3 sequence is 15 residues long. With 3 bases removed from V and 8 bases from J, the gap between germline ends came to 17 bases. The CDR3 sequence is CASSPFTGAGDEQFF. The DNA of the CDR3 is TGTGCCAGCTCACCCTTTACGGGGGCGGGGGATGAGCAGTTCTTC.

This clone was observed a single time. The chain carries TRBV9 and TRBJ2-3, with 9 bases fitting TRBD2. CDR3 length: 16 residues. CDR1 and CDR2 from the germline V gene are SGDLS and YYNGEE. V shed 4 bases and J 2 bases; nucleotides not matched to a gene: 8. The CDR3 is CASSPRSGGFTDTQYF. The CDR3, as DNA: TGTGCCAGCAGCCCGAGGAGCGGGGGGTTCACAGATACGCAGTATTTT. The full variable domain, with the rest looked up from reference TRBV9 and TRBJ2-3, is DSGVTQTPKHLITATGQRVTLRCSPRSGDLSVYWYQQSLDQGLQFLIQYYNGEERAKGNILERFSAQQFPDLHSELNLSSLELGDSALYFCASSPRSGGFTDTQYFGPGTRLTVL.

Worth noting for this clone: This CDR3 is also generated by other DNA sequences in the sample. V is TRBV7-8 and J is TRBJ1-1; D gene uncertain. Germline V gene lookup returns CDR1 SGHVS and CDR2 FQNEAQ. The V and J ends lost 0 bases and 1 base respectively, with 6 bases between them. The CDR3 consists of 14 residues. As DNA, the CDR3 is TGTGCCAGCAGCTTAGCGCCAGGGAACACTGAAGCTTTCTTT. Amino acid sequence: CASSLAPGNTEAFF.

The chain combines TRBV28 with TRBJ2-7, with a weak D call TRBD2 (6 bases). CDR3 length equals 15 residues. CDR1 and CDR2 from the germline V gene are MDHEN and SYDVKM. V lost 6 bases and J lost 3, with 18 bases in between. The CDR3 DNA follows: TGTGCCAGCAGGAGTTGGGGGGTCGGTCGCTACGAGCAGTACTTC. Amino acid sequence: CASRSWGVGRYEQYF.

This clone was seen only once. J is TRBJ1-2 and V is TRBV7-9; 10 nucleotides agree with TRBD1. Looked up from germline, CDR1 is SEHNR and CDR2 is FQNEAQ (reference sequence). With V trimmed by 6 bases and J by 6 bases, 10 bases remained unmatched. This CDR3 is 15 amino acids long. The CDR3: CASSRGTGDADGYTF. The CDR3 coding sequence is TGTGCCAGCAGTCGGGGGACAGGGGACGCGGATGGCTACACCTTC. The variable domain in full, with the rest retrieved from reference TRBV7-9 and TRBJ1-2, is DTGVSQNPRHKITKRGQNVTFRCDPISEHNRLYWYRQTLGQGPEFLTYFQNEAQLEKSRLLSDRFSAERPKGSFSTLEIQRTEQGDSAMYLCASSRGTGDADGYTFGSGTRLTVV.

This rearrangement joins TRBV27 to TRBJ1-6; 7 bases line up with TRBD1. The CDR3 sequence is 15 residues long. Germline V gene sequence: CDR1 MNHEY, CDR2 SMNVEV (reference sequence). V trimming: 5 bases; J trimming: 11 bases; junction bases outside the gene matches: 12. This CDR3 is CASSARQGNSAPLHF. Here the CDR3 DNA reads TGTGCCAGCAGTGCCCGACAGGGCAATTCAGCACCCCTCCACTTT.

This clone showed up just once. The rearrangement joins TRBV2 to TRBJ1-1, with a tentative D call TRBD1 (5 bases). Germline assignment: CDR1 SNHLY and CDR2 FYNNEI. The CDR3 is 14 residues long. V lost 1 base, J lost 5 bases, and 11 bases lay in between. Here the CDR3 DNA reads TGTGCCAGCAGTGAAGGGGGCGCGGGGACTGAAGCTTTCTTT. Translating gives CASSEGGAGTEAFF.

This chain links TRBV14 with TRBJ2-1, with D possibly TRBD1 on 6 matching bases. V lost 6 bases and J lost 0, with 15 bases in between. The germline gives CDR1 SGHDN, CDR2 FVKESK. CDR3 length equals 16 residues. The CDR3 DNA is TGTGCCAGCAGTAGATTACAGGGTGGCTCCTACAATGAGCAGTTCTTC. Its protein is CASSRLQGGSYNEQFF.

V usage is TRBV18 and J usage is TRBJ2-3, with 8 nucleotides matching TRBD2. V lost 3 bases and J lost 5; bases outside the gene matches: 7. Germline V gene sequence: CDR1 KGHSH, CDR2 LQKENI. This CDR3 comprises 15 residues. The CDR3 loop reads CASSPGTRVIDTQYF. The CDR3 region has the DNA TGTGCCAGCTCACCTGGGACTAGAGTTATAGATACGCAGTATTTT.

This chain joins TRBV19 and TRBJ1-1; maybe TRBD1 (6 bases). V lost 7 bases and J lost 1, with 16 bases in between. The CDR3 contains 15 residues. Germline V gene data show CDR1 as LNHDA and CDR2 as SQIVND (reference sequence). The CDR3 loop is CASNIPGAGNTEAFF. The CDR3 DNA reads TGTGCCAGTAACATACCAGGGGCCGGGAACACTGAAGCTTTCTTT.

This chain links TRBV11-2 with TRBJ1-3; weak D call: TRBD1 (5 bases). This CDR3 region has 14 residues. V lost 3 bases, J lost 8 bases, and 14 bases lay in between. The germline CDR1 and CDR2 sequences are SGHAT and FQNNGV. CDR3: CASSLGGSVDTIYF. CDR3 nucleotides: TGTGCCAGCAGCTTGGGGGGTTCGGTAGACACCATATATTTT. Full variable domain (missing parts from reference TRBV11-2 and TRBJ1-3): EAGVAQSPRYKIIEKRQSVAFWCNPISGHATLYWYQQILGQGPKLLIQFQNNGVVDDSQLPKDRFSAERLKGVDSTLKIQPAKLEDSAVYLCASSLGGSVDTIYFGEGSWLTVV.

The gene calls are TRBV14 and TRBJ2-7; the D is unclear. CDR3 size: 12 residues. The germline CDR1 and CDR2 sequences are SGHDN and FVKESK. Trimming stripped 8 bases from V and 0 bases from J, with 8 bases between. The CDR3, as DNA: TGTGCCAGCGCATCCGGCTCCTACGAGCAGTACTTC. This gives the protein CASASGSYEQYF. Full variable domain (missing parts from reference TRBV14 and TRBJ2-7): EAGVTQFPSHSVIEKGQTVTLRCDPISGHDNLYWYRRVMGKEIKFLLHFVKESKQDESGMPNNRFLAERTGGTYSTLKVQPAELEDSGVYFCASASGSYEQYFGPGTRLTVT.

This CDR3 is CASSVRAGPNTEAFF. In nucleotides, the CDR3 is TGTGCCAGCAGCGTACGGGCAGGGCCGAACACTGAAGCTTTCTTT. The chain links TRBV9 to TRBJ1-1; perhaps TRBD1 as D (5 bases). CDR1 is SGDLS, CDR2 YYNGEE, per germline. The CDR3 spans 15 residues. With 1 base removed from V and 1 base from J, the gap between germline ends came to 11 bases. The full variable domain, completed using reference TRBV9 and TRBJ1-1, is DSGVTQTPKHLITATGQRVTLRCSPRSGDLSVYWYQQSLDQGLQFLIQYYNGEERAKGNILERFSAQQFPDLHSELNLSSLELGDSALYFCASSVRAGPNTEAFFGQGTRLTVV.

The rearrangement joins TRBV5-8 to TRBJ2-7; tentatively, D is TRBD2 (5 bases). This CDR3 contains 14 residues. Germline CDR1 SGHTS, CDR2 YDEGEE. V dropped 5 bases and J dropped 2 bases, with 14 bases sitting between them. CDR3: CASSSRRATYEQYF. The CDR3 bases are TGTGCCAGCAGTTCACGGCGGGCGACCTACGAGCAGTACTTC.